Each of the 20 T cell receptor beta chains below was sequenced from the same sample in a study of T cells in tumors after PD-1 blockade. Produced via immunoSEQ multiplex PCR; TCRdb's table is partial and in-frame only. Of 30,000 to 35,000 clones in the sample, approximately 73% were seen once. Source: PBMCs, taken after anti-PD-1 treatment. These receptors were taken from a human donor with basal cell carcinoma.

The V and J genes are TRBV21-1 and TRBJ2-7; the table's D call, TRBD2, has no DNA check behind it. TRBV21-1 is a documented pseudogene. This CDR3 has 17 residues. DNA for the CDR3: TGTGCCAGCAGTCTAGGGCGGCTAGCGGGAAATCAATACGAGCAGTACTTC. This translates into CASSLGRLAGNQYEQYF.

The chain combines TRBV18 with TRBJ2-5; D is possibly TRBD1 (5 bases). Germline-derived CDR1 and CDR2 are KGHSH and LQKENI. Trimming left V 4 bases short and J 1 base short, with 10 bases between. CDR3 length: 14 residues. Here the CDR3 DNA reads TGTGCCAGCTCACTACTCGACAGCCAAGAGACCCAGTACTTC. Translation: CASSLLDSQETQYF.

This clone was counted at least ten times. The chain employs TRBV24-1 and TRBJ1-2; D gene unclear. The CDR3 sequence is 14 residues long. Germline CDR1 is KGHDR and CDR2 is SFDVKD. V lost 3 bases to trimming and J lost 8 bases, with 15 bases between them. The CDR3 protein is CATSDGIPTAGYTF. CDR3 nucleotide sequence: TGTGCCACCAGTGATGGCATCCCGACGGCGGGCTACACCTTC.

This sequence joins TRBV5-5 and TRBJ2-1; 7 nucleotides agree with TRBD2. CDR1 is SGHKS and CDR2 is YYEKEE in the germline V gene (reference sequence). J was trimmed by 3 bases and V by 3 bases; bases with no gene match: 9. The CDR3 sequence is 16 residues long. The CDR3 reads CASSSIVGGGYNEQFF. The CDR3 bases are TGTGCCAGCAGCTCGATAGTTGGCGGGGGCTACAATGAGCAGTTCTTC.

The chain couples TRBV4-3 to TRBJ1-4; TRBD1 agrees at 10 bases. This CDR3 comprises 16 residues. Germline V gene data show CDR1 as LGHNA and CDR2 as YSLEER. V gave up 4 bases and J gave up 7 bases; unmatched junction bases: 9. This chain's CDR3 is CASSPSRRTGGEKLFF. In nucleotides, the CDR3 is TGCGCCAGCAGCCCCTCCCGGAGGACAGGGGGTGAAAAACTGTTTTTT.

The V gene is TRBV24-1, the J gene TRBJ1-1; 9 bases are shared with TRBD1. The CDR3 has 14 amino acids. Losses at the gene ends were 5 bases for V and 3 bases for J; bases not matched to a gene: 3. Germline V gene data show CDR1 as KGHDR and CDR2 as SFDVKD. The CDR3 region is CATSGTGGDTEAFF. The CDR3 bases are TGTGCCACCAGTGGAACAGGGGGCGACACTGAAGCTTTCTTT.

CDR3 in amino acids: CASSLEGGFAGSADTQYF. The CDR3 nucleotides read TGTGCCAGCAGCTTAGAGGGTGGCTTTGCGGGTAGCGCAGATACGCAGTATTTT. The chain combines TRBV7-3 with TRBJ2-3; a weak D match, TRBD2 (5 bases). Germline lookup yields CDR1 SGHTA and CDR2 FQGTGA. The germline V and J ends were trimmed by 2 bases and 4 bases, with 22 bases remaining between them. The CDR3 is made up of 18 amino acids.

V usage is TRBV5-6 and J usage is TRBJ2-1, with 8 bases matching TRBD2. Germline V gene sequence: CDR1 SGHDT, CDR2 YYEEEE. This CDR3 is 15 amino acids long. J gave up 4 bases and V 4 bases, and 7 bases lay outside the gene matches. The CDR3 is CASSRRLAQYNEQFF. The CDR3 DNA is TGTGCCAGCAGCCGGCGACTAGCGCAGTACAATGAGCAGTTCTTC.

The chain joins TRBV7-8 to TRBJ2-1; D is unclear. CDR1 SGHVS and CDR2 FQNEAQ come from the germline V gene. The length of the CDR3 is 18 residues. The ends were cut back, 1 base at V and 5 bases at J, with 21 bases in the middle. The CDR3 DNA reads TGTGCCAGCAGCTTAGGACGAGACGCGCGCCCGAGAGACAATGAGCAGTTCTTC. The encoded protein is CASSLGRDARPRDNEQFF.

The CDR3 DNA follows: TGCGCCAGCAGTGAAGCGGGGGGCGGGGCGGATACGCAGTATTTT. It specifies CASSEAGGGADTQYF. The chain carries TRBV5-1 and TRBJ2-3; 9 bases line up with TRBD2. Germline-derived CDR1 and CDR2 are SGHRS and YFSETQ. This CDR3 is 15 amino acids long. Unmatched junction bases numbered 10, after V lost 5 bases and J lost 6 bases.

The chain links TRBV24-1 to TRBJ1-2; D is unclear. This CDR3 comprises 13 residues. Germline-derived CDR1 and CDR2 are KGHDR and SFDVKD. V was clipped by 7 bases and J by 4 bases, with 12 bases between them. Here the CDR3 DNA reads TGTGCCACCAGCCATTGGACCGTCTATGGCTACACCTTC. This codes for CATSHWTVYGYTF.

The genes are TRBV5-8 and TRBJ2-1; 9 bases agree with TRBD1. V shed 4 bases and J 2 bases; nucleotides not matched to a gene: 4. Germline V CDR1 and CDR2: SGHTS, YDEGEE. The CDR3 runs to 15 residues. CDR3 DNA: TGTGCCAGCAGCCAAGGGACAGGGACCTACAATGAGCAGTTCTTC. Encoded protein: CASSQGTGTYNEQFF.

V and J are TRBV25-1 and TRBJ1-1; maybe TRBD1 (5 bases). This CDR3 spans 14 amino acids. V dropped 5 bases and J dropped 2 bases, with 12 bases sitting between them. CDR1 MGHDK and CDR2 SYGVNS come from the germline V gene. This CDR3 is CASSPPGGNTEAFF. The DNA for the CDR3 is TGTGCCAGCAGTCCTCCTGGGGGAAACACTGAAGCTTTCTTT.

The genes are TRBV6-2 or TRBV6-3 and TRBJ2-7, with D tentatively TRBD2 (6 bases). Per germline, CDR1 MNHEY and CDR2 SVGEGT. V lost 6 bases to trimming and J lost 2 bases, with 14 bases between them. The CDR3 is made up of 14 amino acids. The CDR3 DNA follows: TGTGCCAGCAGCACCTTTGGGACTGCCTACGAGCAGTACTTC. Translating gives CASSTFGTAYEQYF.

This chain connects TRBV7-9 to TRBJ2-7; D remains ambiguous. This CDR3 has 15 amino acids. V lost 6 bases and J lost 0, with 15 bases in between. CDR1 SEHNR and CDR2 FQNEAQ come from the germline V gene (reference sequence). CDR3 amino acids: CASRPDRLSSYEQYF. DNA for the CDR3: TGTGCCAGCAGACCGGACCGATTGAGCTCCTACGAGCAGTACTTC.

This clone was recorded a few times. Other DNA sequences in this specimen translate into the identical CDR3. The gene calls are TRBV14 and TRBJ2-1, with TRBD2 matching 7 bases. V lost 3 bases to trimming and J lost 2 bases; unmatched junction nucleotides: 1. The CDR3 covers 14 residues. Per the germline V gene, CDR1 is SGHDN and CDR2 is FVKESK. DNA for the CDR3: TGTGCCAGCAGCCAGGGAGGGCCCTACAATGAGCAGTTCTTC. Protein: CASSQGGPYNEQFF.

The CDR3 nucleotides read TGTGCCAGCAGCTTCAGGGATGGCTACACCTTC. Residues: CASSFRDGYTF. The chain employs TRBV11-1 and TRBJ1-2; D possibly corresponds to TRBD1 (5 bases). Germline V gene lookup returns CDR1 SGHAT and CDR2 FQDESV (reference sequence). The CDR3 runs to 11 residues. V lost 3 bases and J 6 bases, leaving 5 bases between the germline ends. The full variable domain, rest sourced from reference TRBV11-1 and TRBJ1-2, is EAEVAQSPRYKITEKSQAVAFWCDPISGHATLYWYRQILGQGPELLVQFQDESVVDDSQLPKDRFSAERLKGVDSTLKIQPAELGDSAMYLCASSFRDGYTFGSGTRLTVV.

This sequence joins TRBV9 and TRBJ2-3; 9 nucleotides line up with TRBD2. Per germline, CDR1 SGDLS and CDR2 YYNGEE. The CDR3 runs to 17 residues. V dropped 0 bases and J dropped 2; count of bases not matched to a gene: 7. The CDR3 DNA sequence: TGTGCCAGCAGCGTAGGGATAGCGGGGGCTTTCACAGATACGCAGTATTTT. Protein product: CASSVGIAGAFTDTQYF.

This clone was observed a few times. The chain recombines TRBV7-2 with TRBJ2-2; possibly TRBD2 for D (6 bases). CDR1 is SGHTA and CDR2 is FQGNSA in the germline V gene. Trimming took off 5 bases at V and 7 bases at J, with 14 bases between the two ends. CDR3 size: 14 residues. In DNA form, the CDR3 reads TGTGCCAGCAGCCTTCGTCTCGGGGGCGGGGAGCTGTTTTTT. This gives the protein CASSLRLGGGELFF.

This clone was picked up a small number of times. The V call is TRBV7-2, the J call TRBJ2-1; D uncertain. Germline loops: CDR1 SGHTA, CDR2 FQGNSA. V gave up 3 bases and J gave up 7 bases, with 13 bases separating them. The CDR3 sequence is 14 residues long. The chain's CDR3 is CASSLPTLGNEQFF. In DNA form, the CDR3 reads TGTGCCAGCAGCTTGCCAACCTTAGGGAATGAGCAGTTCTTC.